A selection of T cell receptor beta chains follows, all from one sample in a study of T cells in Graves' hyperthyroidism and ophthalmopathy. TCRdb reprocessed the multiplex PCR reads with MiXCR, giving one entry per CDR3 protein. This table has about 260,000 distinct CDR3 sequences, about 20% appearing once. The sequencing sample was made of blood. The receptor source for this set is a man aged 30 to 39 with Graves' ophthalmopathy. The CDR3 runs from the conserved cysteine through the conserved F or W. Fields, in order: clone size, V gene, J gene, D gene, CDR3 DNA, CDR3 protein. D genes are given only for firm matches. Clone size is shown for a subset of rows, as once, few, many or a class of expanded clone.

few	TRBV5-1	TRBJ1-1	NA	TGCGCCAGCAGCTTGGGGACAGATTATACTGAAGCTTTCTTT	CASSLGTDYTEAFF
NA	TRBV20-1	TRBJ1-5	TRBD1	TGCAGTGCTAGAGATCGGACAGGGGAAGGACAGCCCCAGCATTTT	CSARDRTGEGQPQHF
NA	TRBV6-5	TRBJ2-1	NA	TGTGCCAGCAGTTACTCGCGTGGATCCTACAATGAGCAGTTCTTC	CASSYSRGSYNEQFF
NA	TRBV4-2	TRBJ2-7	NA	TGTGCCAGCAGCCGCACTTTAGACGCTCCCGGCGAGCAGTACTTC	CASSRTLDAPGEQYF
NA	TRBV27	TRBJ2-3	NA	TGTGCCATCTCTCTGGGGGGCAGCACAGATACGCAGTATTTT	CAISLGGSTDTQYF
NA	TRBV4-3	TRBJ1-6	NA	TGCGCCAGCAGCTACCGCGGGGACCCTTCACCCCTCCACTTT	CASSYRGDPSPLHF
NA	TRBV5-1	TRBJ1-2	TRBD1	TGCGCCAGCAGCTCAGGACAGGGGTACTATGGCTACACCTTC	CASSSGQGYYGYTF
NA	TRBV5-1	TRBJ1-2	NA	TGCGCCAGCAGCTTACAGGATTCAAACTATGGCTACACCTTC	CASSLQDSNYGYTF
many	TRBV11-3	TRBJ2-5	NA	TGTGCCAGCAGCTTTTCTAGCCCGGGGACCCAGTACTTC	CASSFSSPGTQYF
few	TRBV24-1	TRBJ2-1	NA	TGTGCCACCAGTGATTTGTCCGGGAGCTCCTACAATGAGCAGTTCTTC	CATSDLSGSSYNEQFF
NA	TRBV29-1	TRBJ1-2	NA	TGCAGCACAATATCGGGTTTTAACTATGGCTACACCTTC	CSTISGFNYGYTF
few	TRBV20-1	TRBJ1-3	NA	TGCAGTGCTAGAGGACCAACAGGAAACACCATATATTTT	CSARGPTGNTIYF
NA	TRBV10-3	TRBJ1-2	NA	TGTGCCATCAGTGAAGGTTTCGGGGGATATGGCTACACCTTC	CAISEGFGGYGYTF
many	TRBV2	TRBJ2-7	NA	TGTGCCAGCAGGAGGTACGAGCAGTACTTC	CASRRYEQYF
NA	TRBV12-5	TRBJ2-1	NA	TGTGCTAGTGGATCCCCCATATACAATGAGCAGTTCTTC	CASGSPIYNEQFF
NA	TRBV10-2	TRBJ2-2	NA	TGCGCCAGCAGTAGGGCGAACACCGGGGAGCTGTTTTTT	CASSRANTGELFF
NA	TRBV2	TRBJ2-2	TRBD1	TGTGCCAGCAGTGGCGACAGGGGGCGGACCGGGGAGCTGTTTTTT	CASSGDRGRTGELFF
few	TRBV12-3/TRBV12-4	TRBJ2-1	NA	TGTGCCAGCAGTTTTTGGCAGGGCTCGAGCAATGAGCAGTTCTTC	CASSFWQGSSNEQFF
many	TRBV18	TRBJ2-2	NA	TGTGCCAGCTCACCAAGATCGAAAAACACCGGGGAGCTGTTTTTT	CASSPRSKNTGELFF
few	TRBV6-1	TRBJ1-4	NA	TGTGCCAGCAGTACGATCAAAAAGGGTGCAACTAATGAAAAACTGTTTTTT	CASSTIKKGATNEKLFF
NA	TRBV4-1	TRBJ2-7	TRBD2	TGCGCCAGCAGCCAAGACACGACTAGCGGGAGTGACGAGCAGTACTTC	CASSQDTTSGSDEQYF
few	TRBV18	TRBJ1-3	TRBD1	TGTGCCAGCTCACCACCAAACGACAGGGTGAAAGGAAACACCATATATTTT	CASSPPNDRVKGNTIYF
few	TRBV12-3/TRBV12-4	TRBJ1-5	NA	TGTGCCAGCAGTCGACACTGGGGCAATCAGCCCCAGCATTTT	CASSRHWGNQPQHF
NA	TRBV18	TRBJ1-1	NA	TGTGCCAGCTCAGCCACAGACAGTGGGTCCGAAGCTTTCTTT	CASSATDSGSEAFF
once	TRBV7-2	TRBJ2-7	NA	TGTGCCAGCAGCTTGTTGGCGCACAGTACCTACGAGCAGTACTTC	CASSLLAHSTYEQYF
NA	TRBV5-4	TRBJ2-1	NA	TGTGCCAGCAGCTTGGTTCAGGGTTACAATGAGCAGTTCTTC	CASSLVQGYNEQFF
many	TRBV5-1	TRBJ2-7	NA	TGCGCCAGCAGCTTGGTATCCGGGGAGGCCTACGAGCAGTACTTC	CASSLVSGEAYEQYF
NA	TRBV6-1	TRBJ1-1	NA	TGTGCCAGCGGGGGCGCTGAAGCTTTCTTT	CASGGAEAFF
many	TRBV15	TRBJ1-4	NA	TGTGCCACCAGCAGAGATCGGGGTGGAGAAAAACTGTTTTTT	CATSRDRGGEKLFF
many	TRBV28	TRBJ2-7	NA	TGTGCCAGCAGTTTCCCCAATAGGGACGAGCAGTACTTC	CASSFPNRDEQYF
NA	TRBV3-1	TRBJ2-7	NA	TGTGCCAGCAACACAGTTATGACCCGGGCCAACGAGCAGTACTTC	CASNTVMTRANEQYF
few	TRBV18	TRBJ2-2	NA	TGTGCCAGCTCATTTACCCCCGACACCGGGGAGCTGTTTTTT	CASSFTPDTGELFF
NA	TRBV9	TRBJ1-3	NA	TGTGCCAGCAGCGATGACAGGTACTCTGGAAACACCATATATTTT	CASSDDRYSGNTIYF
many	TRBV20-1	TRBJ2-7	NA	TGCAGTGCTCACTCCTTTAACACTTCCTACGAGCAGTACTTC	CSAHSFNTSYEQYF
NA	TRBV2	TRBJ1-2	NA	TGTTGCAGGGGCGGCTATGGCTACACCTTC	CCRGGYGYTF
few	TRBV30	TRBJ1-5	TRBD1	TGTGCCTGGGGACAGGGACTAGCGGTAGGCAATCAGCCCCAGCATTTT	CAWGQGLAVGNQPQHF
NA	TRBV5-1	TRBJ1-1	NA	TGCGCCAGCAGCCTAGGTCCTCAAAACACTGAAGCTTTCTTT	CASSLGPQNTEAFF
many	TRBV30	TRBJ1-1	NA	TGTGCCTGGAGTAAGGCAGGGGTGGCCGCTGAAGCTTTCTTT	CAWSKAGVAAEAFF
NA	TRBV7-2	TRBJ2-1	NA	TGTGCCAGCAGCTTAGTCAGGAGCTCCTACAATGAGCAGTTCTTC	CASSLVRSSYNEQFF
NA	TRBV27	TRBJ1-2	TRBD1	TGTGCCAGCAGTCAGGGACAGGGAACAAGGTTTGGCTACACCTTC	CASSQGQGTRFGYTF
NA	TRBV20-1	TRBJ2-7	NA	TGCAGTGCCCCATCTCCTCTAGCTCCGAGTTTAGGCGAGCAGTACTTC	CSAPSPLAPSLGEQYF
few	TRBV11-1	TRBJ2-7	NA	TGTGCCAGCAGCTTAGTAGCCGAGCAGTACTTC	CASSLVAEQYF